The subject of this entry is one T cell receptor (beta chain). Antigen: not known. PCR primers comprised 60 Vbeta and 13 Jbeta primers. Measured with immunoSEQ multiplex PCR; TCRdb has only the in-frame clones, and not every one. The repertoire table contains under 200,000 clones. The entry originates in a study of cytomegalovirus exposure and HLA in healthy donors. Study outcomes and limitations: The study flagged around 150 TCR beta chains as cytomegalovirus-associated. An analysis that was carried out later associated 16,951 TCR beta sequences with HLA alleles at 0.05 false discovery rate. The authors later found TCR association rates varying by HLA locus, with DRB1 most and HLA-C fewest.

Those who donated were healthy bone marrow donors. Trimming took off 4 bases at V and 6 bases at J, with 15 bases between the two ends. Germline lookup yields CDR1 SNHLY and CDR2 FYNNEI. This CDR3 is built from 15 residues. This sequence joins TRBV2 and TRBJ1-4, with TRBD1 as a possible D gene (6 bases). Sequenced material: PBMCs. This clonotype was sampled from a man aged 30 to 45 in good health and CMV-seronegative. In nucleotides, the CDR3 is TGTGCCAGCAGTGGGGTACAGGGTGAGGATGAAAAACTGTTTTTT. Translation: CASSGVQGEDEKLFF.